This T cell receptor (beta chain) was captured in a study of blood T cells in healthy people across ages. The overall study: Per every two T cells, about one barcoded beta molecule was captured by template switching.

Overall study results and limits: Higher naive T cell percentage went strongly together with higher TCR beta diversity. Higher diversity and more naive CD4+ cells were features of long-lived donors, compared to aged donors.

Combining a sample-barcoded 5' primer with a J-beta primer mix, a second PCR ran for 7 to 11 cycles. Each cDNA molecule received a tag from a template-switch adaptor that had 12 random nucleotides. One entry per CDR3 protein, called by TCRdb with MiXCR from the 5' RACE reads. Among some 710,000 distinct CDR3 sequences, approximately 22% were seen once, and the ten largest hold around a fifth. The CDR3 contains 12 residues. V was trimmed by 5 bases and J by 2 bases, leaving 6 bases between them. Germline V gene sequence: CDR1 SGHVS, CDR2 FQNEAQ. This clonotype has just a few counts. Its target is not known.

The sequenced sample was blood. This receptor was identified in a man between 65 and 85 years old in good health. The chain uses TRBV7-8 and TRBJ2-5; the D is unclear. The CDR3: CASSQYQETQYF. In DNA, the CDR3 is TGTGCCAGCAGCCAGTATCAAGAGACCCAGTACTTC.